The source of this T cell receptor (beta chain) is a study of post-analysis software for immune sequencing data. V lost 4 bases and J lost 10; bases outside the gene matches: 22. The CDR3 length is 17 residues. CDR1 DFQATT and CDR2 SNEGSKA come from the germline V gene (reference sequence). Concerning this clonotype itself: Its matching antigen is unknown.

Presence of unique molecular identifiers characterized the TCR beta cDNA libraries. A few hundred thousand cDNA molecules came from around 1 to 9.1 million T cells. TCRdb itself ran the PCR reads through MiXCR, one entry per CDR3 protein. The table lists around 710,000 distinct CDR3 sequences, 35% to 55% of them singletons. Study-level points and caveats: Batch-mates among the samples co-clustered strongly by F measure. Elevated frequency relative to controls characterized a handful of TRBV segments in patients, TRBV5-6, TRBV5-1 and TRBV20-1 among them. In multiple sclerosis, normalized Chao1 diversity was significantly below that of controls.

The chain has TRBV20-1 and TRBJ2-1; 7 nucleotides align to TRBD2. This clonotype originated in a girl under 18 with multiple sclerosis. Specimen: blood. CDR3 sequence: CSAIRAATYGLAEEQFF. In nucleotides, the CDR3 is TGCAGTGCTATTCGGGCGGCGACTTACGGGCTAGCGGAGGAGCAGTTCTTC.